Listed below are T cell receptor beta chains from one sample, sequenced in a study of chemoradiotherapy in HPV16-positive cancers. Measured with immunoSEQ multiplex PCR; TCRdb has only the in-frame clones, and not every one. This sample has 25,000 to 35,000 clones, with about 91% found just once. This specimen consisted of blood, obtained from a patient who underwent chemoradiotherapy. These receptors were collected from a human donor with HPV-associated anogenital cancer. The CDR3 runs from the conserved cysteine through the conserved F or W. The order of the fields is D gene, J gene, V gene, CDR3 length, clone size, CDR3 DNA, CDR3 protein. A D gene is named only where the DNA matches it firmly. The size entry is marked missing in some rows and otherwise reads once, few, many or a size class.

>TRBD1|TRBJ1-2|TRBV18|15|NA
TGTGCCAGCTCCACGCAGGGGACAGCCGACTATGGCTACACCTTC
CASSTQGTADYGYTF
>TRBD1|TRBJ1-2|TRBV28|18|NA
TGTGCCAGCAGTTTCACGACAGGGACACATTTCTCTAACTATGGCTACACCTTC
CASSFTTGTHFSNYGYTF
>NA|TRBJ2-5|TRBV29-1|15|once
TGCAGCGTTGACGGTTTCCTCTTTAATCAAGAGACCCAGTACTTC
CSVDGFLFNQETQYF
>TRBD2|TRBJ2-7|TRBV11-3|13|NA
TGTGCCAGCAGCTTTAGCGGGGCAAACGAGCAGTACTTC
CASSFSGANEQYF
>TRBD1|TRBJ1-2|TRBV7-9|15|NA
TGTGCCAGCAGCTTAGAAGGGGGCCTTAACTATGGCTACACCTTC
CASSLEGGLNYGYTF
>TRBD1|TRBJ1-6|TRBV5-5|18|NA
TGTGCCAGCAGCTTGGGGCAACCGGGACAGGGGATTAATTCACCCCTCCACTTT
CASSLGQPGQGINSPLHF
>NA|TRBJ1-1|TRBV5-6|14|NA
TGTGCCAGCAGCTTAACAGGGAGATTTACTGAAGCTTTCTTT
CASSLTGRFTEAFF
>NA|TRBJ2-5|TRBV5-4|13|NA
TGTGCCAGCAGCTTGCAGATCCAAGAGACCCAGTACTTC
CASSLQIQETQYF
>NA|TRBJ2-7|TRBV5-1|16|NA
TGCGCCAGCAGCTTGGAGTTCGGGACATCTTACTACGAGCAGTACTTC
CASSLEFGTSYYEQYF
>NA|TRBJ1-1|TRBV5-5|13|NA
TGTGCCAGCAGCTACGCGGGGGACACTGAAGCTTTCTTT
CASSYAGDTEAFF
>NA|TRBJ1-1|TRBV11-3|15|NA
TGTGCCAGCAGTCTCATGCGGAGGGTGAACACTGAAGCTTTCTTT
CASSLMRRVNTEAFF
>NA|TRBJ2-7|TRBV5-4|14|NA
TGTGCCAGCAGCTTCCGAGGCACCCCCTACGAGCAGTACTTC
CASSFRGTPYEQYF
>TRBD1|TRBJ2-2|TRBV10-3|13|NA
TGTGCCACACGGACAGGGGGGGCCGGGGAGCTGTTTTTT
CATRTGGAGELFF
>TRBD2|TRBJ2-7|TRBV2|13|NA
TGTGCCAGCAGTGCCGGGACTAGCTACGAGCAGTACTTC
CASSAGTSYEQYF
>NA|TRBJ2-2|TRBV29-1|13|once
TGCAGCGTTGAAGGTGTGGCCACCGGGGAGCTGTTTTTT
CSVEGVATGELFF
>NA|TRBJ1-4|TRBV18|14|NA
TGTGCCAGCTCATCCTTGGAAGCATATGAAAAACTGTTTTTT
CASSSLEAYEKLFF
>NA|TRBJ1-2|TRBV30|13|NA
TGTGCCTGGAGTGAGGAACAGCCCTATGGCTACACCTTC
CAWSEEQPYGYTF
>TRBD1|TRBJ2-5|TRBV5-4|13|NA
TGTGCCAGCAGCAGACAGGGTGGAGAGACCCAGTACTTC
CASSRQGGETQYF
>NA|TRBJ2-1|TRBV5-1|14|NA
TGCGCCAGCAGCTCGGGGGGCGTTAGAAATGAGCAGTTCTTC
CASSSGGVRNEQFF
>NA|TRBJ1-5|TRBV6-6|14|NA
TGTGCCAGCAGTTACCCACAGGGAAATCAGCCCCAGCATTTT
CASSYPQGNQPQHF
>NA|TRBJ1-3|TRBV27|18|once
TGTGCCAGCAGTTTACGAGACCCGGGACTGTTCTCTGGAAACACCATATATTTT
CASSLRDPGLFSGNTIYF
>NA|TRBJ2-7|TRBV4-3|13|NA
TGCGCCAGCAGTTATACACCGGGGAGCGAGCAGTACTTC
CASSYTPGSEQYF
>NA|TRBJ2-7|TRBV13|12|NA
TGTGCCAGCAGCTTAGCGTATCACGAGCAGTACTTC
CASSLAYHEQYF
>TRBD1|TRBJ2-5|TRBV18|16|NA
TGTGCCAGCTCTTTGCTCGGGACAGGGACCGGGGAGACCCAGTACTTC
CASSLLGTGTGETQYF
>TRBD1|TRBJ2-7|TRBV2|14|NA
TGTGCCAGCAGTGAATCGCAGGGGGCCTACGAGCAGTACTTC
CASSESQGAYEQYF
>TRBD2|TRBJ2-2|TRBV5-1|17|NA
TGCGCCAGCAGCAGCGGGACTAGCGCCGCGAACACCGGGGAGCTGTTTTTT
CASSSGTSAANTGELFF
>NA|TRBJ1-2|TRBV28|13|few
TGTGCCAGCAGTTTGAGGGCGGTGGATGGCTACACCTTC
CASSLRAVDGYTF
>NA|TRBJ1-1|TRBV10-3|14|NA
TGTGCCATCAGTGAGGGAGCAATGAACACTGAAGCTTTCTTT
CAISEGAMNTEAFF
>TRBD2|TRBJ2-1|TRBV11-3|15|NA
TGTGCCAGCAGCTTAGGCCCCACAGCGGGAGGAGAGGAGTTCTTC
CASSLGPTAGGEEFF
>NA|TRBJ1-2|TRBV7-2|14|NA
TGTGCCAGCAGCCGGATATTTTTTAACTATGGCTACACCTTC
CASSRIFFNYGYTF
>NA|TRBJ2-3|TRBV19|15|NA
TGTGCCGCCAGTCCGAGGCAGGGCCACACAGATACGCAGTATTTT
CAASPRQGHTDTQYF
>NA|TRBJ1-2|TRBV6-1|12|NA
TGTGCCAGCAACCGAGGGAGGATTGTTGAGACCTTC
CASNRGRIVETF